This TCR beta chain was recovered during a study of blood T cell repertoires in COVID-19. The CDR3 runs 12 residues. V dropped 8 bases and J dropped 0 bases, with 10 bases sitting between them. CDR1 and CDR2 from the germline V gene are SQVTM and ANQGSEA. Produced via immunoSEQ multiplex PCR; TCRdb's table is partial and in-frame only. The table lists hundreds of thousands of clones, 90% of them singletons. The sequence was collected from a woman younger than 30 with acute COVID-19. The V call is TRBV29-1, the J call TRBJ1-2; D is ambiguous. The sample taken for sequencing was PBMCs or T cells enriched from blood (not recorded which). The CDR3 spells CSSGSTNYGYTF. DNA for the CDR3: TGCAGCTCAGGATCAACTAACTATGGCTACACCTTC.